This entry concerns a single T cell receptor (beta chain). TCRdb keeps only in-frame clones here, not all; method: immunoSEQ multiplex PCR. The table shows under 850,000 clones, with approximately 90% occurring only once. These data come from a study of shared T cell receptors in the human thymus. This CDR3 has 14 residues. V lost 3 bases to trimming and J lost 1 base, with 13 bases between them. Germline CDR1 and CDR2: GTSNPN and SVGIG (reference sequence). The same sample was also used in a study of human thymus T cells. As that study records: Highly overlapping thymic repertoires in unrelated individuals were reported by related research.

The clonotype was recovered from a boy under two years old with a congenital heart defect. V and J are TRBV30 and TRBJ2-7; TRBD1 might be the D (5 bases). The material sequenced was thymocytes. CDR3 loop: CAWSSGAASYEQYF. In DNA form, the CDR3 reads TGTGCCTGGAGCTCTGGGGCGGCATCCTACGAGCAGTACTTC.